Following are 26 T cell receptor beta chains from one sample sequenced in a study of T cells after yellow fever vaccination. MiXCR, applied by TCRdb to the 5' RACE reads, yields one record per CDR3 protein. The data show 300,000 to 400,000 distinct CDR3 sequences, over 8.5% seen once. Source: CD4+ T cells sorted from PBMCs, taken 45 days after the yellow fever booster vaccination. All receptors come from a man between 18 and 29 years old who received the YFV17D yellow fever vaccine.

V usage is TRBV7-2 and J usage is TRBJ2-7, with TRBD2 matching 10 bases. Trimming took 4 bases from V and 7 from J; bases not matched to a gene: 7. Germline assignment: CDR1 SGHTA and CDR2 FQGNSA. This CDR3 contains 14 residues. CDR3 protein: CASSYGLAVGEQYV. CDR3 DNA sequence: TGTGCCAGCAGCTATGGACTAGCGGTGGGGGAGCAGTACGTC.

The genes are TRBV5-1 and TRBJ1-1; no clear D. Trimming took off 5 bases at V and 5 bases at J, with 10 bases between the two ends. The germline V gene encodes CDR1 SGHRS and CDR2 YFSETQ. The CDR3 length is 12 residues. CDR3 sequence (DNA): TGCGCCAGCAGACCCTCCGGAACTGAAGCTTTCTTT. The encoded protein is CASRPSGTEAFF.

In this sample, this clonotype turned up a few times. The V call is TRBV6-2 or TRBV6-3, the J call TRBJ2-3; 9 positions agree with TRBD2. V trimming: 7 bases; J trimming: 1 base; junction bases outside the gene matches: 12. CDR1 is MNHEY and CDR2 is SVGEGT in the germline V gene. The CDR3 is 17 residues long. CDR3 protein: CASIARLKRGGTDTQYF. Written as DNA, the CDR3 is TGTGCCAGCATTGCTCGGTTGAAGCGGGGGGGCACAGATACGCAGTATTTT.

The chain joins TRBV5-1 to TRBJ2-7; no clear D. The CDR3 has 14 amino acids. Per germline, CDR1 SGHRS and CDR2 YFSETQ. V lost 5 bases and J lost 3, with 15 bases in between. The CDR3 DNA sequence: TGCGCCAGCAGGGGCGAGACCTGGGGCTACGAGCAGTACTTC. Its protein product is CASRGETWGYEQYF. Using reference TRBV5-1 and TRBJ2-7 for the parts outside the CDR3, the full variable domain is KAGVTQTPRYLIKTRGQQVTLSCSPISGHRSVSWYQQTPGQGLQFLFEYFSETQRNKGNFPGRFSGRQFSNSRSEMNVSTLELGDSALYLCASRGETWGYEQYFGPGTRLTVT.

This clonotype was seen many times. V and J are TRBV18 and TRBJ2-3; tentatively, D is TRBD1 (6 bases). The CDR3 covers 14 residues. Germline assignment: CDR1 KGHSH and CDR2 LQKENI. The V end lost 3 bases, the J end lost 7 bases, and 14 bases lay between the germline ends. CDR3 nucleotides: TGTGCCAGCTCACCCCGGCAGGGGTTGAATACGCAGTATTTT. Protein: CASSPRQGLNTQYF.

CDR3 loop: CASSAQRGQETQYF. CDR3 sequence (DNA): TGTGCCAGCAGCGCTCAGCGGGGGCAAGAGACCCAGTACTTC. The chain uses TRBV7-2 and TRBJ2-5, with TRBD2 matching 8 bases. The CDR3 is 14 amino acids. With V trimmed by 5 bases and J by 2 bases, 4 bases remained unmatched. Germline assignment: CDR1 SGHTA and CDR2 FQGNSA.

A few counts support this clonotype. This rearrangement joins TRBV7-3 to TRBJ2-3; 7 nucleotides match TRBD2. This CDR3 comprises 16 residues. V shed 4 bases and J 6 bases; nucleotides not matched to a gene: 13. Germline assignment: CDR1 SGHTA and CDR2 FQGTGA. CDR3 nucleotides: TGTGCCAGCAGCTGGGAACCGGGACTGGGAGGGGATACGCAGTATTTT. Protein sequence: CASSWEPGLGGDTQYF.

This clonotype was counted only a few times. The rearrangement joins TRBV5-1 to TRBJ2-5; D may be TRBD2 (5 bases). The ends were cut back, 0 bases at V and 5 bases at J, with 14 bases in the middle. The CDR3 has 15 amino acids. CDR1 is SGHRS, CDR2 YFSETQ, per germline. The CDR3 nucleotides are TGCGCCAGCAGCTTGGCTCGGGTGCGCGGGGAGACCCAGTACTTC. This translates into CASSLARVRGETQYF.

This clonotype was observed a few times. This chain links TRBV6-1 with TRBJ2-2, with TRBD2 as a possible D gene (5 bases). V was shortened by 0 bases and J by 1 base, with 27 bases between the two germline ends. The length of the CDR3 is 22 residues. Germline lookup yields CDR1 MNHNS and CDR2 SASEGT. The CDR3 DNA sequence: TGTGCCAGCAGTGAAGCATCCGGCATGGAGCGGTTCGTGGGAAAGAACACCGGGGAGCTGTTTTTT. Residues: CASSEASGMERFVGKNTGELFF.

The chain couples TRBV5-1 to TRBJ1-1, with 8 bases aligning to TRBD1. The V gene's germline CDR1 is SGHRS and CDR2 YFSETQ. The length of the CDR3 is 16 residues. V lost 3 bases, J lost 2 bases, and 9 bases stayed unmatched. This chain's CDR3 is CASSSGTGQGNTEAFF. CDR3 sequence (DNA): TGCGCCAGCAGCTCTGGAACCGGACAGGGTAACACTGAAGCTTTCTTT.

This clonotype was observed a few times. This chain uses TRBV5-1 with TRBJ2-7; D possibly matches TRBD1 or TRBD2 (5 bases each). The V end lost 0 bases, the J end lost 7 bases, and 14 bases lay between the germline ends. The germline CDR1 and CDR2 sequences are SGHRS and YFSETQ. CDR3 size: 14 residues. CDR3 bases: TGCGCCAGCAGCTTGGGGGACCGATCCGGAGAGCAGTACGTC. Translated: CASSLGDRSGEQYV.

V and J are TRBV5-1 and TRBJ2-6; 7 bases align to TRBD1. Germline V lookup: CDR1 SGHRS, CDR2 YFSETQ. J gave up 4 bases and V 8 bases, and 6 bases lay outside the gene matches. The CDR3 contains 14 residues. CDR3 DNA sequence: TGCGCCAGTGAACAGGGGTCCGGGGCCAACGTCCTGACTTTC. Translated, it gives CASEQGSGANVLTF.

This clonotype was detected a few times. J is TRBJ2-1 and V is TRBV20-1; 8 positions match TRBD2. Unmatched junction bases numbered 7, after V lost 3 bases and J lost 9 bases. The CDR3 length is 13 residues. CDR1 is DFQATT and CDR2 is SNEGSKA in the germline V gene (reference sequence). The CDR3 DNA is TGCAGTGCTAGCGGCGGGGGGAGACGTGAGCAGTTCTTC. Translation gives CSASGGGRREQFF.

The CDR3 sequence: CASSWTRWTDTQYF. The CDR3 DNA follows: TGTGCCAGCAGCTGGACGAGGTGGACAGATACGCAGTATTTT. The chain employs TRBV5-5 and TRBJ2-3; D gene uncertain. Germline lookup yields CDR1 SGHKS and CDR2 YYEKEE (reference sequence). Trimming removed 3 bases at V and 3 bases at J, with 11 bases between. CDR3 size: 14 residues.

V usage is TRBV10-2 and J usage is TRBJ1-2, with D hard to call. V was clipped by 2 bases and J by 0 bases, with 13 bases between them. CDR3 size: 16 residues. CDR1 and CDR2 from the germline V gene are WSHSY and SAAADI. The CDR3 loop reads CASSEDVGLANYGYTF. CDR3 sequence (DNA): TGCGCCAGCAGTGAGGATGTTGGCCTAGCTAACTATGGCTACACCTTC.

J is TRBJ2-3 and V is TRBV5-4, with TRBD1 matching 7 bases. The CDR3 length is 15 residues. J lost 6 bases, V lost 0 bases, and 7 bases had no gene match. Germline V gene data show CDR1 as SGHNT and CDR2 as YYREEE (reference sequence). CDR3 DNA sequence: TGTGCCAGCAGCTTGGACGCACAGGGGTCTGATACGCAGTATTTT. It translates to CASSLDAQGSDTQYF.

This chain connects TRBV6-6 to TRBJ2-7; no firm D call. V was trimmed by 0 bases and J by 5 bases, leaving 8 bases between them. This CDR3 has 13 amino acids. Germline V gene sequence: CDR1 MNHNY, CDR2 SVGAGI (reference sequence). CDR3 DNA: TGTGCCAGCAGTTACTCTGGGGTTCACGAGCAGTACGTC. Translating it yields CASSYSGVHEQYV.

This clonotype was recorded a few times. The chain links TRBV5-1 to TRBJ1-6; no definite D call. Between the trimmed V and J ends, which lost 0 bases and 6 bases, there was a span of 19 bases. Germline CDR1 SGHRS, CDR2 YFSETQ. CDR3 length: 18 amino acids. The CDR3 nucleotides are TGCGCCAGCAGCTTGGGTATTACGGCGACTGTCCTTAATTCACCCCTCCACTTT. Translation gives CASSLGITATVLNSPLHF.

This clonotype was found a few times. The chain uses TRBV12-3 or TRBV12-4 and TRBJ2-5, with 9 bases that match TRBD1. Trimming at V came to 6 bases and at J to 5 bases, leaving 4 bases not matched to a gene. The CDR3 runs 13 residues. The DNA of the CDR3 is TGTGCCAGCAGCCCCGGACAGGGGGAGACCCAGTACTTC. It is translated as CASSPGQGETQYF.

This clonotype was counted at least ten times. J is TRBJ1-6 and V is TRBV14, with TRBD1 as a possible D gene (6 bases). Germline V gene lookup returns CDR1 SGHDN and CDR2 FVKESK. Trimming left V 4 bases short and J 7 bases short, with 14 bases between. This CDR3 has 15 amino acids. CDR3 in DNA: TGTGCCAGCAGCCGTACCAGGGGCGACAATTCACCCCTCCACTTT. Protein product: CASSRTRGDNSPLHF.

This clonotype appeared a few times. The chain is built from TRBV27 and TRBJ1-5, with D possibly matching TRBD1 (6 bases). Germline CDR1 reads MNHEY; CDR2 reads SMNVEV (reference sequence). V was shortened by 5 bases and J by 6 bases, with 17 bases between the two germline ends. The CDR3 sequence is 15 residues long. DNA for the CDR3: TGTGCCAGCAGTGCCCACAGGGACGGCCCTCAGCCCCAGCATTTT. It codes for CASSAHRDGPQPQHF.

V and J are TRBV14 and TRBJ1-2; D is uncertain. Trimming removed 1 base at V and 5 bases at J, with 11 bases between. CDR1 and CDR2 (germline): SGHDN, FVKESK. The CDR3 consists of 14 residues. CDR3 coding DNA: TGTGCCAGCAGCCAAGCAAAGCCGCCTTATGGCTACACCTTC. Its translation: CASSQAKPPYGYTF. The full variable domain, in which reference TRBV14 and TRBJ1-2 provide the parts outside the CDR3, is EAGVTQFPSHSVIEKGQTVTLRCDPISGHDNLYWYRRVMGKEIKFLLHFVKESKQDESGMPNNRFLAERTGGTYSTLKVQPAELEDSGVYFCASSQAKPPYGYTFGSGTRLTVV.

This clonotype turned up a few times. This chain joins TRBV20-1 and TRBJ1-4; a weak D match, TRBD1 (5 bases). Per the germline V gene, CDR1 is DFQATT and CDR2 is SNEGSKA (reference sequence). The CDR3 runs to 13 residues. V shed 1 base and J shed 8 bases, with 11 bases lying between them. In nucleotides, the CDR3 is TGCAGTGCTAGAGGGGCAGGGAGGGAAAAACTGTTTTTT. Residues: CSARGAGREKLFF.

This clonotype occurred many times. V and J are TRBV7-2 and TRBJ2-7, with 9 bases aligning to TRBD1. This CDR3 is built from 15 residues. CDR1 and CDR2 from the germline V gene are SGHTA and FQGNSA. The J segment lost 0 bases and the V segment lost 1 base, leaving 1 base of the junction unmatched. The CDR3: CASSLVTGGSYEQYV. CDR3 bases: TGTGCCAGCAGCTTAGTGACAGGGGGCTCCTACGAGCAGTACGTC.

V gene TRBV7-6 combines with J gene TRBJ2-3; no clear D gene. This CDR3 is built from 15 residues. The germline V gene has CDR1 SGHVS and CDR2 FNYEAQ. The ends were cut back, 6 bases at V and 1 base at J, with 14 bases in the middle. The CDR3 spells CASRLTPLGTDTQYF. The CDR3 region has the DNA TGTGCCAGCAGACTTACCCCCCTCGGCACAGATACGCAGTATTTT.

This clonotype was observed at least ten times. This chain links TRBV4-2 with TRBJ2-5, with D perhaps matching TRBD1 (5 bases). Germline V gives CDR1 LGHNA, CDR2 YNFKEQ. The CDR3 runs 17 residues. Trimming took 4 bases from V and 2 from J, leaving 20 bases between them. The CDR3 bases are TGTGCCAGCAGCCCGACAGTGACGGTATCGAGTCAAGAGACCCAGTACTTC. It translates to CASSPTVTVSSQETQYF.